This is a list of T cell receptor beta chains from one sample in a study of blood T cell repertoires in COVID-19. The data were produced by immunoSEQ multiplex PCR, yet TCRdb's version contains in-frame clones alone and is incomplete. The sample has 250,000 to 350,000 clones; approximately 84% are singletons. Sequenced material: peripheral blood. These receptors came from a human donor with COVID-19, enrolled during active disease. The donor label of this sample is uncertain. Both conserved end residues are part of each CDR3. A D gene is named only where the DNA matches it firmly. Rows give clone size only sometimes, using once, few, many, or a class for an expanded clone.

clone_size: -; v_call: TRBV19; j_call: TRBJ2-3; d_call: TRBD2; cdr3_nt: TGTGCCAGTAGTATACTAGCGGGGCAGCCGGCAGATACGCAGTATTTT; cdr3_aa: CASSILAGQPADTQYF
clone_size: -; v_call: TRBV30; j_call: TRBJ2-7; d_call: -; cdr3_nt: TGTGCCTGGCGCGGGCGAGGGGGAAGCTACGAGCAGTACTTC; cdr3_aa: CAWRGRGGSYEQYF
clone_size: once; v_call: TRBV6-5; j_call: TRBJ2-7; d_call: TRBD1; cdr3_nt: TGTGCCAGCAGATTTGGGACAGGAGAATCCTACGAGCAGTACTTC; cdr3_aa: CASRFGTGESYEQYF
clone_size: -; v_call: TRBV5-4; j_call: TRBJ2-2; d_call: -; cdr3_nt: TGTGCCAGCAGCTCGAGGGTCGCGAACACCGGGGAGCTGTTTTTT; cdr3_aa: CASSSRVANTGELFF
clone_size: -; v_call: TRBV15; j_call: TRBJ2-3; d_call: TRBD2; cdr3_nt: TGTGCCACCAGCGGTATAGCGGGAGGCCCCACAGATACGCAGTATTTT; cdr3_aa: CATSGIAGGPTDTQYF
clone_size: -; v_call: TRBV6-5; j_call: TRBJ2-1; d_call: -; cdr3_nt: TGTGCCAGCAGTTACAACCCAAGGACGGGAGCACAGCAGTTCTTC; cdr3_aa: CASSYNPRTGAQQFF
clone_size: -; v_call: TRBV30; j_call: TRBJ2-3; d_call: TRBD2; cdr3_nt: TGTGCCTGGAGATGGCTAGCGGTGGATACGCAGTATTTT; cdr3_aa: CAWRWLAVDTQYF
clone_size: -; v_call: TRBV28; j_call: TRBJ1-1; d_call: -; cdr3_nt: TGTGCCAGCAGCCCTCCTCAGGCAACTAACACTGAAGCTTTCTTT; cdr3_aa: CASSPPQATNTEAFF
clone_size: -; v_call: TRBV4-3; j_call: TRBJ1-4; d_call: TRBD1; cdr3_nt: TGCGCCAGCAGCCAAGAGGGGACAGGGGGTGGGAAACTGTTTTTT; cdr3_aa: CASSQEGTGGGKLFF
clone_size: -; v_call: TRBV6-4; j_call: TRBJ2-5; d_call: -; cdr3_nt: TGTGCCAGTCCATCGGGGATGTCCCGCCCGGAGACCCAGTACTTC; cdr3_aa: CASPSGMSRPETQYF
clone_size: -; v_call: TRBV7-2; j_call: TRBJ1-1; d_call: -; cdr3_nt: TGTGCCAGCAGCCTCCGGACAGAAACTTTCACTGAAGCTTTCTTT; cdr3_aa: CASSLRTETFTEAFF
clone_size: -; v_call: TRBV7-9; j_call: TRBJ2-7; d_call: TRBD1; cdr3_nt: TGTGCCAGCAGCTTAGATTTAACAGGGGGCAACTACGAGCAGTACTTC; cdr3_aa: CASSLDLTGGNYEQYF
clone_size: -; v_call: TRBV7-9; j_call: TRBJ2-7; d_call: TRBD2; cdr3_nt: TGTGCCAGCAACCTGGACGGGGGGAGGTACGAGCAGTACTTC; cdr3_aa: CASNLDGGRYEQYF
clone_size: once; v_call: TRBV19; j_call: TRBJ1-5; d_call: -; cdr3_nt: TGTGCCAGTAGGAACCACGGGGGCAATCAGCCCCAGCATTTT; cdr3_aa: CASRNHGGNQPQHF
clone_size: once; v_call: TRBV30; j_call: TRBJ2-1; d_call: -; cdr3_nt: TGTGCCTGGAGTGGGACGGGAGTTTCCGTTGGTGAGCAGTTCTTC; cdr3_aa: CAWSGTGVSVGEQFF
clone_size: -; v_call: TRBV4-1; j_call: TRBJ2-7; d_call: TRBD1; cdr3_nt: TGCGCCAGCAGCCTCGGGGACAGGGAGGGCGAGCAGTACTTC; cdr3_aa: CASSLGDREGEQYF
clone_size: -; v_call: TRBV5-6; j_call: TRBJ1-6; d_call: -; cdr3_nt: TGTGCCAGCAGGGACAATAATTCACCCCTCCACTTT; cdr3_aa: CASRDNNSPLHF
clone_size: -; v_call: TRBV5-4; j_call: TRBJ2-1; d_call: -; cdr3_nt: TGTGCCAGCAGTACTTACAATGAGCAGTTCTTC; cdr3_aa: CASSTYNEQFF
clone_size: -; v_call: TRBV28; j_call: TRBJ2-7; d_call: -; cdr3_nt: TGTGCCAGCGCGGAACCCCGGGCCTACGAGCAGTACTTC; cdr3_aa: CASAEPRAYEQYF
clone_size: few; v_call: TRBV7-9; j_call: TRBJ2-7; d_call: TRBD2; cdr3_nt: TGTGCCAGCAGTCAAGGCCCCGGGACTAGCGGACTCTACGAGCAGTACTTC; cdr3_aa: CASSQGPGTSGLYEQYF
clone_size: -; v_call: TRBV6-5; j_call: TRBJ2-1; d_call: -; cdr3_nt: TGTGCCAGCACCCCCCCAGAAGGAGGGAAGAATGAGCAGTTCTTC; cdr3_aa: CASTPPEGGKNEQFF
clone_size: -; v_call: TRBV6-1; j_call: TRBJ1-5; d_call: -; cdr3_nt: TGTGCCAGCAGTGATGCCGCGGACTATCAGCCCCAGCATTTT; cdr3_aa: CASSDAADYQPQHF
clone_size: -; v_call: TRBV28; j_call: TRBJ1-1; d_call: -; cdr3_nt: TGTGCCAGCAGTTTTTTGGGCGCTGAAGCTTTCTTT; cdr3_aa: CASSFLGAEAFF
clone_size: -; v_call: TRBV7-8; j_call: TRBJ2-7; d_call: -; cdr3_nt: TGTGCCAGCAGCTTAGCGAGAGACAGGCGCTCCTACGAGCAGTACTTC; cdr3_aa: CASSLARDRRSYEQYF
clone_size: once; v_call: TRBV18; j_call: TRBJ2-2; d_call: -; cdr3_nt: TGTGCCAGCTCACCTGAGAGGGACACCGGGGAGCTGTTTTTT; cdr3_aa: CASSPERDTGELFF
clone_size: -; v_call: TRBV5-1; j_call: TRBJ2-1; d_call: TRBD2; cdr3_nt: TGCGCCAGCAGCTTGAGGGCGGGAGGAGAGGACAATGAGCAGTTCTTC; cdr3_aa: CASSLRAGGEDNEQFF
clone_size: -; v_call: TRBV7-9; j_call: TRBJ2-1; d_call: -; cdr3_nt: TGTGCCAGCAGCCTTGAGGGAAATGAGCAGTTCTTC; cdr3_aa: CASSLEGNEQFF
clone_size: -; v_call: TRBV5-1; j_call: TRBJ2-3; d_call: -; cdr3_nt: TGCGCCAGCAGCCAGAGGCCCACAGATACGCAGTATTTT; cdr3_aa: CASSQRPTDTQYF
clone_size: -; v_call: TRBV5-4; j_call: TRBJ1-4; d_call: TRBD1; cdr3_nt: TGTGCCAGCAGCTTGACCGGGACCGGGACAGAAAATGAAAAACTGTTTTTT; cdr3_aa: CASSLTGTGTENEKLFF
clone_size: -; v_call: TRBV7-9; j_call: TRBJ2-1; d_call: -; cdr3_nt: TGTGCCAGCAGCTTGTATCAGGGGGTACGGCGGGGCAATGAGCAGTTCTTC; cdr3_aa: CASSLYQGVRRGNEQFF
clone_size: -; v_call: TRBV7-3; j_call: TRBJ2-1; d_call: TRBD1; cdr3_nt: TGTGCCAGCAGCCCTAGGGACAGGGATTACAATGAGCAGTTCTTC; cdr3_aa: CASSPRDRDYNEQFF
clone_size: -; v_call: TRBV24-1; j_call: TRBJ2-2; d_call: TRBD1; cdr3_nt: TGTGCCACCAGGGACAGGGGGGCCGGGGAGCTGTTTTTT; cdr3_aa: CATRDRGAGELFF
clone_size: -; v_call: TRBV12-5; j_call: TRBJ2-3; d_call: TRBD2; cdr3_nt: TGTGCTAGTGGTGAGGGTAGCGGGAGCACAGATACGCAGTATTTT; cdr3_aa: CASGEGSGSTDTQYF
clone_size: -; v_call: TRBV5-1; j_call: TRBJ2-1; d_call: TRBD2; cdr3_nt: TGCGCCAGCAGCCCCATAGCGGGGGGCTACAATGAGCAGTTCTTC; cdr3_aa: CASSPIAGGYNEQFF
clone_size: -; v_call: TRBV25-1; j_call: TRBJ2-7; d_call: TRBD2; cdr3_nt: TGTGCCAGCAGTGTAGGGACTAGCTTCCACGAGCAGTACTTC; cdr3_aa: CASSVGTSFHEQYF
clone_size: -; v_call: TRBV6-2/TRBV6-3; j_call: TRBJ2-7; d_call: -; cdr3_nt: TGTGCCAGCAGTTACCCCAGGCAGGCGTCCTACGAGCAGTACTTC; cdr3_aa: CASSYPRQASYEQYF
clone_size: -; v_call: TRBV27; j_call: TRBJ1-5; d_call: -; cdr3_nt: TGTGCCAGCAGTTTATATAAGGGAGTTCAGCCCCAGCATTTT; cdr3_aa: CASSLYKGVQPQHF
clone_size: -; v_call: TRBV28; j_call: TRBJ2-7; d_call: -; cdr3_nt: TGTGCCATAGGGGGGGAAGGAAACCGGGACGAGCAGTACTTC; cdr3_aa: CAIGGEGNRDEQYF
clone_size: -; v_call: TRBV7-8; j_call: TRBJ1-2; d_call: -; cdr3_nt: TGTGCCAGCAGCCCCGGGGGATTTGACTATGGCTACACCTTC; cdr3_aa: CASSPGGFDYGYTF
clone_size: -; v_call: TRBV11-2; j_call: TRBJ2-5; d_call: -; cdr3_nt: TGTGCCAGCGAAGGCCCCGGCAGGGAGACCCAGTACTTC; cdr3_aa: CASEGPGRETQYF
clone_size: few; v_call: TRBV24-1; j_call: TRBJ2-7; d_call: -; cdr3_nt: TGTGCCACCAGTGAAGCGGACCGCTACGAGCAGTACTTC; cdr3_aa: CATSEADRYEQYF
clone_size: -; v_call: TRBV5-4; j_call: TRBJ1-1; d_call: TRBD1; cdr3_nt: TGTGCCAGCAGCACACAGGGGGGGAACACTGAAGCTTTCTTT; cdr3_aa: CASSTQGGNTEAFF
clone_size: -; v_call: TRBV10-3; j_call: TRBJ1-2; d_call: -; cdr3_nt: TGTGCCATCAGCGGCCCCATGACAGAAAAAAACTATGGCTACACCTTC; cdr3_aa: CAISGPMTEKNYGYTF
clone_size: -; v_call: TRBV28; j_call: TRBJ2-7; d_call: TRBD2; cdr3_nt: TGTGCCAGCACTGCTCCGGGACTAGCGGGAGGGCCGACTTTC; cdr3_aa: CASTAPGLAGGPTF
clone_size: -; v_call: TRBV7-3; j_call: TRBJ2-5; d_call: TRBD2; cdr3_nt: TGTGCCAGCAGCTCCCGGACTAGCGGAGAGACCCAGTACTTC; cdr3_aa: CASSSRTSGETQYF
clone_size: -; v_call: TRBV4-1; j_call: TRBJ1-2; d_call: TRBD1; cdr3_nt: TGCGCCAGCAGCCAAGGGACAGGGGGTAACTATGGCTACACCTTC; cdr3_aa: CASSQGTGGNYGYTF
clone_size: -; v_call: TRBV6-6; j_call: TRBJ2-3; d_call: TRBD2; cdr3_nt: TGTGCCGGAGCGCTAGCGGGAGGAGTGTCGGATACGCAGTATTTT; cdr3_aa: CAGALAGGVSDTQYF
clone_size: -; v_call: TRBV6-1; j_call: TRBJ2-6; d_call: -; cdr3_nt: TGTGCCAGCAGTGTAACAGGGCATTCAGGGGCCAACGTCCTGACTTTC; cdr3_aa: CASSVTGHSGANVLTF
clone_size: -; v_call: TRBV6-5; j_call: TRBJ2-1; d_call: TRBD2; cdr3_nt: TGTGCCAGCAGATCCACGGGACTAGTCTACAATGAGCAGTTCTTC; cdr3_aa: CASRSTGLVYNEQFF
clone_size: -; v_call: TRBV10-3; j_call: TRBJ2-3; d_call: -; cdr3_nt: TGTGCCATCAGTGGGGCCCCGCCAGATACGCAGTATTTT; cdr3_aa: CAISGAPPDTQYF
clone_size: -; v_call: TRBV3-1/TRBV3-2; j_call: TRBJ2-2; d_call: TRBD2; cdr3_nt: TGTGCCAGCAGCCATAGACTAGCGGGGACCGGGGAGCTGTTTTTT; cdr3_aa: CASSHRLAGTGELFF
clone_size: -; v_call: TRBV6-2/TRBV6-3; j_call: TRBJ2-3; d_call: TRBD2; cdr3_nt: TGTGCCAGCAGCTCGGGACTAGCGGGTGGCACAGATACGCAGTATTTT; cdr3_aa: CASSSGLAGGTDTQYF
clone_size: -; v_call: TRBV19; j_call: TRBJ2-4; d_call: TRBD2; cdr3_nt: TGTGCCAGTAGGCGAGCGGGACTAGGGGTGGGAGTAAACATTCAGTACTTC; cdr3_aa: CASRRAGLGVGVNIQYF
clone_size: few; v_call: TRBV20-1; j_call: TRBJ2-1; d_call: -; cdr3_nt: TGCAGTGCTAGTCATACAGGTTATGAGCAGTTCTTC; cdr3_aa: CSASHTGYEQFF
clone_size: once; v_call: TRBV11-2; j_call: TRBJ2-3; d_call: -; cdr3_nt: TGTGCCAGCAGCTTAGGGGCTCAGGGGCAAGGCGATACGCAGTATTTT; cdr3_aa: CASSLGAQGQGDTQYF